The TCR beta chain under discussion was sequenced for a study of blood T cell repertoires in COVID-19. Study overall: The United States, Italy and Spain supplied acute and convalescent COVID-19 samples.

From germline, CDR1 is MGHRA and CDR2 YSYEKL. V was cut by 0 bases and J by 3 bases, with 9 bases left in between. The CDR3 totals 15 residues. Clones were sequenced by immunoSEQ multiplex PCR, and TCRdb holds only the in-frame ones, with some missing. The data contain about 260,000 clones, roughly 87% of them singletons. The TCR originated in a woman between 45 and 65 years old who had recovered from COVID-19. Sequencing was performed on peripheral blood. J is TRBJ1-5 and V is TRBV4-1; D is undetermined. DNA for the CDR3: TGCGCCAGCAGCCAAGATCTAGCAGACAATCAGCCCCAGCATTTT. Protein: CASSQDLADNQPQHF.